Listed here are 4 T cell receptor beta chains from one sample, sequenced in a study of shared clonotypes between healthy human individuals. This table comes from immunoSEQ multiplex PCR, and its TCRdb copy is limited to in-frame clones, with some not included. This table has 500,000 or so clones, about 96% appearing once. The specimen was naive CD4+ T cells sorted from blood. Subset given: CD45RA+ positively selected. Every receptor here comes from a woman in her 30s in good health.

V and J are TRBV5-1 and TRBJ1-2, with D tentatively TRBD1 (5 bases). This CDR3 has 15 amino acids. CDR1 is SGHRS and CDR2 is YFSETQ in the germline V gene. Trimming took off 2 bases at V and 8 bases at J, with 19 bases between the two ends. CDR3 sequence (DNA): TGCGCCAGCAGCTTCAATCCCGGGACGACTAACGGCTACACCTTC. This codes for CASSFNPGTTNGYTF.

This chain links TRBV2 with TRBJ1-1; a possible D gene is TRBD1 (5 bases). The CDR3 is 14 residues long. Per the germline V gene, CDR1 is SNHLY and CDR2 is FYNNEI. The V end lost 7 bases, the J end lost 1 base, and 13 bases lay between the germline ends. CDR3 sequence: CASKVRAENTEAFF. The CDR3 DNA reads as TGTGCCAGCAAGGTCAGGGCTGAGAACACTGAAGCTTTCTTT.

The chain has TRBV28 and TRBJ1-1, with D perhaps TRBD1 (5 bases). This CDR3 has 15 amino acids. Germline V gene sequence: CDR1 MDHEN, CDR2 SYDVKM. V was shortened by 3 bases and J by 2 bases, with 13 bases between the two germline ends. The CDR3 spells CASSFLRGGNTEAFF. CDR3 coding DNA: TGTGCCAGCAGTTTCCTTAGGGGTGGAAACACTGAAGCTTTCTTT.

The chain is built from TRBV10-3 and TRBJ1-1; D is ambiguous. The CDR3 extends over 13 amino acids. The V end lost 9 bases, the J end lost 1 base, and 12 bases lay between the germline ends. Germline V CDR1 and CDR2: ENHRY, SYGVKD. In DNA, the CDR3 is TGTGCCATAAAGGCAGGCCCGAACACTGAAGCTTTCTTT. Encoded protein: CAIKAGPNTEAFF.